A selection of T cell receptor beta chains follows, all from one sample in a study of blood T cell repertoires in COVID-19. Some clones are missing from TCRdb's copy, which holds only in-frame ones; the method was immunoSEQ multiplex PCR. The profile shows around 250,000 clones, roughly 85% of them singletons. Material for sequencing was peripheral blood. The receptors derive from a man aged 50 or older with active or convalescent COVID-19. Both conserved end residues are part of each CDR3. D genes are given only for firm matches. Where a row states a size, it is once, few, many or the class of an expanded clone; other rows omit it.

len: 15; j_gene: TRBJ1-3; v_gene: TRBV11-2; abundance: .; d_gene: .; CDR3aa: CASSFRQGLGDTIYF; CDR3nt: TGTGCCAGCAGCTTTCGGCAGGGGCTAGGCGACACCATATATTTT
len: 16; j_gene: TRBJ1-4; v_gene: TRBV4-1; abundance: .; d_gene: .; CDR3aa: CASSQAGDRPNEKLFF; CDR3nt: TGCGCCAGCAGCCAAGCAGGCGACAGACCCAATGAAAAACTGTTTTTT
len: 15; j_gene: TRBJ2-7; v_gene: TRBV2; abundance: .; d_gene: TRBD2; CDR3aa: CASSISASGNYEQYF; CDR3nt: TGTGCCAGCTCAATTTCGGCTAGCGGGAACTACGAGCAGTACTTC
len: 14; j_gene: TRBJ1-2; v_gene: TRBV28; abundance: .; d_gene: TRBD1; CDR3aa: CASSVQGASYGYTF; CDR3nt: TGTGCCAGCAGTGTACAGGGGGCGAGCTATGGCTACACCTTC
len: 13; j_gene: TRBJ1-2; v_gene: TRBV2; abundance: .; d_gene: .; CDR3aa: CASSATENYGYTF; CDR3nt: TGTGCCAGCAGCGCGACAGAAAACTATGGCTACACCTTC
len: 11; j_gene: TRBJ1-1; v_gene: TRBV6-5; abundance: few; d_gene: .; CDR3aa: CATGARTEAFF; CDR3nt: TGTGCCACCGGTGCCCGGACTGAAGCTTTCTTT
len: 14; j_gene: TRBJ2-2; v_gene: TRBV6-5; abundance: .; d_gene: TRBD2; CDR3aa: CASAGLAGTGELFF; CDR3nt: TGTGCCTCGGCGGGACTAGCTGGCACCGGGGAGCTGTTTTTT
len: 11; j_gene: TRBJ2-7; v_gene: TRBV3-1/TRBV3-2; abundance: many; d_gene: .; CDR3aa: CASSRRGEQYF; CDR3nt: TGTGCCAGCAGTCGCCGGGGAGAGCAGTACTTC
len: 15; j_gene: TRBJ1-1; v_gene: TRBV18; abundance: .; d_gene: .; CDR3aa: CASSRSRGGNTEAFF; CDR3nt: TGTGCCAGCTCCCGATCTCGGGGGGGGAACACTGAAGCTTTCTTT
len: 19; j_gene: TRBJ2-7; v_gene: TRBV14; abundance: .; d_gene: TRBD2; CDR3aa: CASSQVKFASGSPGYEQYF; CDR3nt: TGTGCCAGCAGCCAAGTTAAGTTTGCTAGCGGGAGCCCCGGGTACGAGCAGTACTTC
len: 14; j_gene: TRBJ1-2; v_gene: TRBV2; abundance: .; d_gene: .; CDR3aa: CASSVLVGAYGYTF; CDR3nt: TGTGCCAGCAGTGTCCTGGTCGGAGCCTATGGCTACACCTTC
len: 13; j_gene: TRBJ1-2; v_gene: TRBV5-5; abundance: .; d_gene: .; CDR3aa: CASSPDLRYTYTF; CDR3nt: TGTGCCAGCAGCCCGGATCTCAGGTACACCTACACCTTC
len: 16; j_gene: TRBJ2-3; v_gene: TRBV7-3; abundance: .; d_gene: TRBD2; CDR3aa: CASSLGLAGGSDTQYF; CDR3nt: TGTGCCAGCAGCTTAGGACTAGCGGGAGGGTCAGATACGCAGTATTTT
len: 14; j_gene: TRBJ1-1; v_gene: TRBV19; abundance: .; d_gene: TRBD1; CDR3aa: CASSLDRANTEAFF; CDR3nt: TGTGCCAGTAGTCTGGACAGGGCGAACACTGAAGCTTTCTTT
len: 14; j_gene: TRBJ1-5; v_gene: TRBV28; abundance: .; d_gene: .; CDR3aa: CASSSSAANQPQHF; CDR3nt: TGTGCCAGCAGCTCGAGCGCAGCCAATCAGCCCCAGCATTTT
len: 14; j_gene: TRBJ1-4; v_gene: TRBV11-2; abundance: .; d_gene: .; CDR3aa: CASSARSTNEKLFF; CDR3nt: TGTGCCAGCAGCGCTAGATCAACTAATGAAAAACTGTTTTTT
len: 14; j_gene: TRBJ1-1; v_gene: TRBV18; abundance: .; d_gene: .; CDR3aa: CASSPAAGPTEAFF; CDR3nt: TGTGCCAGCTCACCGGCCGCAGGCCCGACTGAAGCTTTCTTT
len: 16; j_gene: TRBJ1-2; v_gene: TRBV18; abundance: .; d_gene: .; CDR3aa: CASSKPFTRQLYGYTF; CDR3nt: TGTGCCAGCTCAAAGCCCTTCACCAGGCAACTCTATGGCTACACCTTC
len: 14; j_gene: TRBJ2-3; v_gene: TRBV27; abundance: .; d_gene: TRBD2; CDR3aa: CASSPRGVYDTQYF; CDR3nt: TGTGCCAGCAGTCCTCGGGGGGTATATGATACGCAGTATTTT
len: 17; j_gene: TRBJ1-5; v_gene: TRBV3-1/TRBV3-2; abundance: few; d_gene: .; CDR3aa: CASSQDIKGVGNQPQHF; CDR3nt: TGTGCCAGCAGCCAAGATATTAAGGGAGTGGGCAATCAGCCCCAGCATTTT
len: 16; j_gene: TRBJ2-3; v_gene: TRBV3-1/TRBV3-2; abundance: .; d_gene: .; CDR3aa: CASTHRGRAGADTQYF; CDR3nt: TGTGCCAGCACACATAGGGGGAGGGCGGGAGCAGATACGCAGTATTTT
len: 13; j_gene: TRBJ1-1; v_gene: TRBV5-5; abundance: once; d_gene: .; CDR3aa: CASSTGKAAGAFF; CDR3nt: TGTGCCAGCAGCACGGGAAAGGCAGCTGGCGCTTTCTTT
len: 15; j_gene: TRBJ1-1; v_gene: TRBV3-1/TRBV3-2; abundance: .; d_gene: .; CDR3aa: CASSQARGLSTEAFF; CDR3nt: TGTGCCAGCAGCCAAGCAAGGGGTCTGAGCACTGAAGCTTTCTTT
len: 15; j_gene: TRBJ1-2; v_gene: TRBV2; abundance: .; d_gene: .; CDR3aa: CASSEIVRPGDGYTF; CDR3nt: TGTGCCAGCAGTGAGATCGTCCGGCCTGGAGATGGCTACACCTTC
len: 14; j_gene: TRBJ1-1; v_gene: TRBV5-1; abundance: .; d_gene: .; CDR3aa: CASSYQGRNTEAFF; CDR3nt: TGCGCCAGCAGCTATCAGGGCCGGAACACTGAAGCTTTCTTT
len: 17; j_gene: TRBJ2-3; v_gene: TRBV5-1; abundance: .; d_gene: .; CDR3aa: CASSLDGSGTSTDTQYF; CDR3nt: TGCGCCAGCAGCTTGGATGGTAGCGGTACTAGCACAGATACGCAGTATTTT
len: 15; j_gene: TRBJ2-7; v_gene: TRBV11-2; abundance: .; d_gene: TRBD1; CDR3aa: CASSVPGTAILRQYF; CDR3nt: TGTGCCAGCAGCGTACCCGGGACAGCTATTTTGCGGCAGTACTTC
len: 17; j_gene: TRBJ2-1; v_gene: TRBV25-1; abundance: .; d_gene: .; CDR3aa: CASRVRTTSFFYNEQFF; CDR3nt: TGTGCCAGCAGGGTTCGGACAACCAGTTTTTTCTACAATGAGCAGTTCTTC
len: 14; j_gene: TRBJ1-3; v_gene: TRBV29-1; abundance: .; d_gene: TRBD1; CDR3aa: CSVLTGSTGNTIYF; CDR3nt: TGCAGCGTACTGACAGGGTCAACTGGAAACACCATATATTTT
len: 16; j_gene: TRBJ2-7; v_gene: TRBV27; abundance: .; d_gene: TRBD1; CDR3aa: CASSLDPRQGWDEQYF; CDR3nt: TGTGCCAGCAGTTTAGATCCCCGACAGGGGTGGGACGAGCAGTACTTC
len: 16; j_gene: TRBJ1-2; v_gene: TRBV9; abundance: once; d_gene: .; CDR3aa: CASSSPASRKNYGYTF; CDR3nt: TGTGCCAGCAGCTCCCCCGCCAGTCGAAAAAACTATGGCTACACCTTC
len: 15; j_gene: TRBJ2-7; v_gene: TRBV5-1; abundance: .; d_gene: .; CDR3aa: CASSGITGSSYEQYF; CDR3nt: TGCGCCAGCAGCGGGATCACAGGGAGCTCCTACGAGCAGTACTTC
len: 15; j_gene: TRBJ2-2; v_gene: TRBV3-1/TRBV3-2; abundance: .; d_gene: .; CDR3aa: CASSQAGRGTGELFF; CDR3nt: TGTGCCAGCAGCCAAGCCGGGCGGGGCACCGGGGAGCTGTTTTTT
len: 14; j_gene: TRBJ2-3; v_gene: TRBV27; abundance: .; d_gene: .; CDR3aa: CASSRRASTDTQYF; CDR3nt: TGTGCCAGCAGTAGGAGGGCCTCCACAGATACGCAGTATTTT
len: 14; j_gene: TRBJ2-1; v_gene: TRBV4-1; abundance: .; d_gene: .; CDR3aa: CASSQSAGYNEQFF; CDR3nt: TGCGCCAGCAGCCAGAGCGCCGGGTACAATGAGCAGTTCTTC
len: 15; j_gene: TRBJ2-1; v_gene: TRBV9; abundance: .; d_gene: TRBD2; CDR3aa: CASNLSGRANNEQFF; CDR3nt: TGTGCCAGCAACCTCAGCGGGAGGGCCAACAATGAGCAGTTCTTC
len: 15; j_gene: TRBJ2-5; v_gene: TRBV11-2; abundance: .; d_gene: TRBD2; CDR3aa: CASSPISGGKQTQYF; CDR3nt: TGTGCCAGCAGTCCTATTTCGGGAGGGAAACAGACCCAGTACTTC
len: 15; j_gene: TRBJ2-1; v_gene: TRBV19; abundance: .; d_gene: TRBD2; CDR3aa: CASSIGLADYNEQFF; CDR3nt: TGTGCCAGTAGTATAGGGCTAGCGGATTACAATGAGCAGTTCTTC
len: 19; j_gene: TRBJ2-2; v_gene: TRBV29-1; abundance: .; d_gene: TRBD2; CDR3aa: CSVAGTSGTPASGTGELFF; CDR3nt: TGCAGCGTTGCTGGGACTAGCGGGACCCCCGCGAGTGGGACCGGGGAGCTGTTTTTT
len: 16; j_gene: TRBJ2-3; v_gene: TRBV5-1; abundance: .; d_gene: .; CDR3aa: CASSLAPGMSTDTQYF; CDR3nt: TGCGCCAGCAGCTTGGCCCCGGGTATGAGCACAGATACGCAGTATTTT
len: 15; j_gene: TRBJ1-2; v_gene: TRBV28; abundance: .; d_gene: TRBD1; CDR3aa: CASRALGQGIDGYTF; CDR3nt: TGTGCCAGCAGAGCCCTGGGACAGGGGATAGATGGCTACACCTTC
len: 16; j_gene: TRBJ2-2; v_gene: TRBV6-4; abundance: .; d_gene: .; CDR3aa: CASSPDFAGRTGELFF; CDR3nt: TGTGCCAGCAGTCCCGACTTTGCGGGAAGGACCGGGGAGCTGTTTTTT
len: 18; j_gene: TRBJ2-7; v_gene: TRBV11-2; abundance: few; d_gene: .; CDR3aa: CASSSAFSPSRSSYEQYF; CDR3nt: TGTGCCAGCAGCTCGGCATTTTCCCCGTCTAGATCCTCCTACGAGCAGTACTTC
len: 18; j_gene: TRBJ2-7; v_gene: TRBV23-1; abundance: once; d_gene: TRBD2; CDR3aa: CASSQSGRASGKRYEQYF; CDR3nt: TGCGCCAGCAGTCAATCTGGTCGTGCTAGCGGAAAGAGGTACGAGCAGTACTTC
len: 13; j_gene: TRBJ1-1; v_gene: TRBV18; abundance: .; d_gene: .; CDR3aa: CASSLARDTEAFF; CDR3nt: TGTGCCAGCTCACTAGCCCGGGACACTGAAGCTTTCTTT
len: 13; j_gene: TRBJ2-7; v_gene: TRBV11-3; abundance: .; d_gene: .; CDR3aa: CASSLRGSYEQYF; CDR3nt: TGTGCCAGCAGCTTACGGGGGAGCTACGAGCAGTACTTC
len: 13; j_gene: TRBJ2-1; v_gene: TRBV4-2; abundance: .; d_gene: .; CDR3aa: CASSQELYNEQFF; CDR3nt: TGTGCCAGCAGCCAAGAACTCTACAATGAGCAGTTCTTC
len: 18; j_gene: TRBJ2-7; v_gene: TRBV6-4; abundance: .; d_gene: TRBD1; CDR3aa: CASSDSVRGDRGLYEQYF; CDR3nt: TGTGCCAGCAGTGACTCGGTTCGGGGAGACAGGGGGCTCTACGAGCAGTACTTC